The clone carrying this T cell receptor beta chain was seen more than once but under ten times. Its antigen is undetermined. This sample is part of a study of T-cell memory formation after mild COVID-19. Overall study findings and caveats: Chiefly within CM and EM were the contracting CD4+ clones; CD8+ ones were within EMRA. The appearance of some responding clones in pre-infection memory suggested that cross-reactive memory joined.

The length of the CDR3 is 17 residues. Between the trimmed V and J ends, which lost 0 bases and 0 bases, there was a span of 14 bases. Germline loops: CDR1 MNHEY, CDR2 SVGAGI. Barcoded TCR alpha and TCR beta cDNA libraries with UMIs came from 5'RACE using constant-segment primers. TCRdb recomputed calls from the 5' RACE reads with MiXCR, one row per CDR3 protein. Of 180,000 or so distinct CDR3 sequences in the sample, around a tenth were seen once. The sequence derives from a man younger than 35 who had mild COVID-19 (a few samples of this study predate the infection). Cell type and time point are not known. The specimen sequenced was PBMCs or a T cell subset sorted from them (not recorded which). The V and J genes are TRBV6-5 and TRBJ1-1; no clear D. CDR3 in DNA: TGTGCCAGCAGTTACTCGGCCGGACGTTCCATGAACACTGAAGCTTTCTTT. The encoded protein is CASSYSAGRSMNTEAFF.